This TCR beta chain comes out of a study of T cell responses to AZD1222 COVID-19 vaccine. A word on this clone: Its target is not known.

Findings and caveats of the study: There were vaccine-associated CD4 TCRs across spike, dominant at 160-218 and 743-854. Baseline seropositivity characterized only a handful of AZD1222 recipients. Two AZD1222 administrations were followed by greater Spike-specific TCR breadth and depth. Donors, mostly white British, included more females; clonal diversity was possibly underestimated.

Profiling relied on immunoSEQ multiplex PCR, and the TCRdb table lists in-frame clones only, not all of them. The sample consists of about 110,000 clones, around 94% of them appearing once. This TCR came from an adult in good health. Source: peripheral blood, taken on day 0 of AZD1222 vaccination.

The CDR3 region is CASSPSGAGKATYEQYF. The DNA of the CDR3 is TGTGCCAGCAGCCCAAGCGGGGCTGGTAAGGCGACCTACGAGCAGTACTTC. The chain employs TRBV9 and TRBJ2-7; 7 bases are a match to TRBD2. CDR1 is SGDLS and CDR2 is YYNGEE in the germline V gene. The CDR3 extends over 17 amino acids. J lost 2 bases, V lost 4 bases, and 15 bases had no gene match.